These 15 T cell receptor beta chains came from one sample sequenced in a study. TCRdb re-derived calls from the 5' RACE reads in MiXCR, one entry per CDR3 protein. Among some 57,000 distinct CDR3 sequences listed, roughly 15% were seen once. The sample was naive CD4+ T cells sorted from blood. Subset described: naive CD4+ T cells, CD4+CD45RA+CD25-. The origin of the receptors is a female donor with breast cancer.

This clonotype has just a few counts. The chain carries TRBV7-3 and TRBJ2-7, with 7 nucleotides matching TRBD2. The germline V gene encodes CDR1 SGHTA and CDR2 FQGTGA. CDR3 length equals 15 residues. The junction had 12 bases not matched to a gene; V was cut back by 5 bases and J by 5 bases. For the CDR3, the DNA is TGTGCCAGCAGCCCCGGGGCGGGAGCATCTCACGAGCAGTACTTC. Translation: CASSPGAGASHEQYF.

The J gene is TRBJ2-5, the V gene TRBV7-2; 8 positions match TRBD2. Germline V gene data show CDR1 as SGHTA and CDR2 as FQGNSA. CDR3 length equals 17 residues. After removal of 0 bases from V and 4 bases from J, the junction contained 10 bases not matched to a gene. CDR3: CASSLAPPGGPRETQYF. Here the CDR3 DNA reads TGTGCCAGCAGCTTAGCGCCACCGGGAGGGCCGAGAGAGACCCAGTACTTC.

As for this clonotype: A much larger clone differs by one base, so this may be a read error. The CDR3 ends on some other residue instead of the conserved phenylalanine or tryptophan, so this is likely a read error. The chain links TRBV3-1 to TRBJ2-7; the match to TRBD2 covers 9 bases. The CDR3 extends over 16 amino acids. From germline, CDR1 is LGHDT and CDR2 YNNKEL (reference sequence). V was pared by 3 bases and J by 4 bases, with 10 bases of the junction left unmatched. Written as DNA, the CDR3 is TGTGCCAGCAGCCAGTTAGCGGGACTAGCACGTTACGAGCAGTACCTC. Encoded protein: CASSQLAGLARYEQYL.

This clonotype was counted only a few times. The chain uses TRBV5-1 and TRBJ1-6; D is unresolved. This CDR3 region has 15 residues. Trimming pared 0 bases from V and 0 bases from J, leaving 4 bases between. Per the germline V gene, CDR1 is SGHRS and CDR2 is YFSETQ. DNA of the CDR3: TGCGCCAGCAGCTTGGCCGGCTCCTATAATTCACCCCTCCACTTT. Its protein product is CASSLAGSYNSPLHF.

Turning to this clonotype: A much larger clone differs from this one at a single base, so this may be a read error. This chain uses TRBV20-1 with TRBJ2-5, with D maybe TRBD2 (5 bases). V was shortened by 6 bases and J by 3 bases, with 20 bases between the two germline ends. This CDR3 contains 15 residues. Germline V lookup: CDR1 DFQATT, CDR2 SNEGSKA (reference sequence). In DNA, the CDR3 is TGCAGTGCCGCCCCCCCCTGGGGAGATGAAGAGACCCAGTACTTC. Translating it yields CSAAPPWGDEETQYF.

The CDR3 bases are TGTGCCACCAGTGATTGGACAGGGGGGAAGTACAATGAGCAGTTCTTC. Amino acids: CATSDWTGGKYNEQFF. The genes are TRBV24-1 and TRBJ2-1; TRBD1 matches at 10 bases. The CDR3 extends over 16 amino acids. Losses at the gene ends were 2 bases for V and 4 bases for J; bases not matched to a gene: 4. The germline V gene encodes CDR1 KGHDR and CDR2 SFDVKD.

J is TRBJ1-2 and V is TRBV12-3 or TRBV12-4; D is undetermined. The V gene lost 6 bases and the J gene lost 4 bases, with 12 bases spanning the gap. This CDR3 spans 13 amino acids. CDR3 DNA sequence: TGTGCCAGCAGCCTCCAGATAGCCTATGGCTACACCTTC. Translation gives CASSLQIAYGYTF.

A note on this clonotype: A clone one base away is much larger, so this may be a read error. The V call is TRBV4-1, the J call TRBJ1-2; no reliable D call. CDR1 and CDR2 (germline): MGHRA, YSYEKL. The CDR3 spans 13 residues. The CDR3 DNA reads TGCGCCAGCAGCCCCTTTACAGCCTATGGCTACATCTTC. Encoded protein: CASSPFTAYGYIF.

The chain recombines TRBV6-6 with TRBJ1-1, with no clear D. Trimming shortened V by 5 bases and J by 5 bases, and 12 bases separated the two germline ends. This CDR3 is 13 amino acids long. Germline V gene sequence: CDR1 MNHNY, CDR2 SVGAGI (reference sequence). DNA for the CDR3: TGTGCCAGCAGTGTGGGCCCCGGGACTGAAGCTTTCTTT. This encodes CASSVGPGTEAFF.

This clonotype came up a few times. The CDR3 DNA reads as TGCGCCAGCAGCTGGGACAGCCACTACGAGCAGTACTTC. It encodes CASSWDSHYEQYF. The rearrangement links TRBV5-1 to TRBJ2-7; 7 bases agree with TRBD1. CDR1 and CDR2 from the germline V gene are SGHRS and YFSETQ. V shed 3 bases and J 3 bases; nucleotides not matched to a gene: 3. The CDR3 covers 13 residues.

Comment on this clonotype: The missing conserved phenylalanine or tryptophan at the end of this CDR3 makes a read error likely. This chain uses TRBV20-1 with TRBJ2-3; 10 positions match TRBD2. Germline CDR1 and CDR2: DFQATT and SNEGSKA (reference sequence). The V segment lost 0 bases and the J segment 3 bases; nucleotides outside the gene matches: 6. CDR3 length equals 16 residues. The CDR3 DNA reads TGCAGTGCTAGAGATCTCAGCGGGAGGGCGACAGATACGCAGTATCTT. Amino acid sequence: CSARDLSGRATDTQYL.

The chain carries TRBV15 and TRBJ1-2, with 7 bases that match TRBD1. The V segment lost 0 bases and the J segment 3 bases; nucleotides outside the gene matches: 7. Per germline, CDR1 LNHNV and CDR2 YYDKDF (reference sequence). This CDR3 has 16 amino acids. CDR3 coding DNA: TGTGCCACCAGCAGAGATCAGGAGGGGGCCTACTATGGCTACACCTTC. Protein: CATSRDQEGAYYGYTF. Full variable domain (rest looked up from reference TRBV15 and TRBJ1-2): DAMVIQNPRYQVTQFGKPVTLSCSQTLNHNVMYWYQQKSSQAPKLLFHYYDKDFNNEADTPDNFQSRRPNTSFCFLDIRSPGLGDTAMYLCATSRDQEGAYYGYTFGSGTRLTVV.

The CDR3 loop reads CASSRDAAGTNEKLFF. The CDR3 nucleotides are TGCGCCAGCAGCCGAGACGCGGCAGGGACTAATGAAAAACTGTTTTTT. The gene calls are TRBV5-1 and TRBJ1-4, with D tentatively TRBD1 (5 bases). Germline V gene lookup returns CDR1 SGHRS and CDR2 YFSETQ. Trimming removed 4 bases from V and 2 bases from J, with 15 bases in between. The CDR3 contains 16 residues. Complete variable domain (other parts from reference TRBV5-1 and TRBJ1-4): KAGVTQTPRYLIKTRGQQVTLSCSPISGHRSVSWYQQTPGQGLQFLFEYFSETQRNKGNFPGRFSGRQFSNSRSEMNVSTLELGDSALYLCASSRDAAGTNEKLFFGSGTQLSVL.

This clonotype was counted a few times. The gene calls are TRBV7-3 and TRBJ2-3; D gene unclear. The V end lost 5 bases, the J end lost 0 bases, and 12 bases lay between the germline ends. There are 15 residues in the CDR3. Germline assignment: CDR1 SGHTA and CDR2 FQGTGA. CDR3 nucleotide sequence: TGTGCCAGCAGCGATTACAGCGCTAGCACAGATACGCAGTATTTT. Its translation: CASSDYSASTDTQYF.

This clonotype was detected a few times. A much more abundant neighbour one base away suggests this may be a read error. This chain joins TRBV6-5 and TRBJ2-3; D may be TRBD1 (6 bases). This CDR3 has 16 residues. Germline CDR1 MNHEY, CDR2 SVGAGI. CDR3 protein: CASSARRGTSTDTKYF. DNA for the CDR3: TGTGCCAGCAGTGCCCGTAGGGGGACCTCCACAGATACGAAGTATTTT.